The following is a TCR beta chain sequence with its context. The read ends 3 residues early relative to the CDR3; the germline J gene fills the gap. This specimen belongs to a study of T cells in women clearing cervical HPV infection. The CDR3 sequence is 14 residues long. CDR1 and CDR2 (germline): LNHDA, SQIVND (reference sequence). V trimming: 6 bases; J trimming: 6 bases; junction bases outside the gene matches: 7. HPV was found by MY09/MY11 PCR and dot-blot genotyping. Libraries were prepared by immunoSEQ multiplex PCR; TCRdb keeps only in-frame clonotypes and omits some of them. Its table records approximately 32,000 clones.

This sequence originates from a woman between 18 and 69 years old with a cervical HPV16 infection that either progressed to CIN3+ or cleared (not recorded which). Sequencing was performed on blood buffy coat. The genes are TRBV19 and TRBJ1-5; 8 nucleotides line up with TRBD1. CDR3 sequence: CASRGAGGRQPQHF. The CDR3 DNA, read in part, is TGTGCCAGTAGGGGGGCAGGGGGCCGTCAGCCC.